These 26 T cell receptor beta chains came from one sample sequenced in a study of shared clonotypes between healthy human individuals. TCRdb keeps only in-frame clones here, not all; method: immunoSEQ multiplex PCR. The table has 400,000 to 600,000 clones, almost 80% seen once. The sample comprised PBMCs. The receptors were gathered from a woman in her 40s in good health. Some clones in this sample may be carry-over from other donors' samples.

J is TRBJ2-5 and V is TRBV28; the D gene is possibly TRBD2 (6 bases). The assigned J gene may be wrong: the sequence end matches TRBJ2-7 better. The CDR3 has 16 amino acids. Germline CDR1 reads MDHEN; CDR2 reads SYDVKM. CDR3 coding DNA: TGTGCCAGCAGTTTTCCCAGGAGGGCCGCATCCTACGAGCAGTACTTC. It specifies CASSFPRRAASYEQYF.

V usage is TRBV28 and J usage is TRBJ1-5; 8 bases are shared with TRBD1. Germline values: CDR1 MDHEN, CDR2 SYDVKM. The V segment lost 3 bases and the J segment 5 bases; nucleotides outside the gene matches: 9. The CDR3 is 16 residues long. The CDR3, as DNA: TGTGCCAGCAGTTTGGGCAGGGGGCGCATCGATCAGCCCCAGCATTTT. Its translation is CASSLGRGRIDQPQHF.

The rearrangement uses TRBV5-4 and TRBJ2-1; 9 bases agree with TRBD2. The CDR3 covers 16 residues. Germline CDR1 SGHNT, CDR2 YYREEE (reference sequence). V dropped 4 bases and J dropped 0; count of bases not matched to a gene: 5. CDR3 sequence reads: CASSIVAGASYNEQFF. DNA of the CDR3: TGTGCCAGCAGCATCGTAGCGGGAGCCTCCTACAATGAGCAGTTCTTC.

This clone is a singleton in its sample. The chain recombines TRBV2 with TRBJ2-6; a possible D gene is TRBD2 (5 bases). The CDR3 is 19 residues long. Germline CDR1 and CDR2: SNHLY and FYNNEI. V dropped 6 bases and J dropped 4 bases, with 25 bases sitting between them. The CDR3 bases are TGTGCCAGCAGCGCGCGACGTCGGGGTCCCGGGTTGGGGGCCAACGTCCTGACTTTC. This codes for CASSARRRGPGLGANVLTF. Full variable domain (outside the CDR3, taken from reference TRBV2 and TRBJ2-6): EPEVTQTPSHQVTQMGQEVILRCVPISNHLYFYWYRQILGQKVEFLVSFYNNEISEKSEIFDDQFSVERPDGSNFTLKIRSTKLEDSAMYFCASSARRRGPGLGANVLTFGAGSRLTVL.

This sequence joins TRBV29-1 and TRBJ1-1, with D maybe TRBD1 (5 bases). V gave up 6 bases and J gave up 2 bases, with 13 bases separating them. The germline V gene encodes CDR1 SQVTM and CDR2 ANQGSEA. The CDR3 spans 13 residues. The CDR3, as DNA: TGCAGCGTGGGGGAGGATTTCAACACTGAAGCTTTCTTT. Amino acids: CSVGEDFNTEAFF.

The chain links TRBV14 to TRBJ1-2, with TRBD1 matching over 7 bases. Germline V lookup: CDR1 SGHDN, CDR2 FVKESK. The CDR3 runs 15 residues. V dropped 1 base and J dropped 4; count of bases not matched to a gene: 6. CDR3 amino acids: CASSQVSGGIYGYTF. In DNA form, the CDR3 reads TGTGCCAGCAGCCAAGTGTCAGGGGGGATCTATGGCTACACCTTC.

The V gene is TRBV4-1, the J gene TRBJ2-1; 9 bases are shared with TRBD2. This CDR3 spans 16 amino acids. V lost 4 bases and J lost 3; bases outside the gene matches: 7. CDR1 and CDR2 (germline): MGHRA, YSYEKL. The DNA of the CDR3 is TGCGCCAGCAGCCTGACTAGCGGAGCCCTCTACAATGAGCAGTTCTTC. This encodes CASSLTSGALYNEQFF.

This sequence joins TRBV10-3 and TRBJ2-1, with TRBD2 matching over 9 bases. CDR3 length equals 15 residues. Germline assignment: CDR1 ENHRY and CDR2 SYGVKD. Trimming at V came to 4 bases and at J to 9 bases, leaving 10 bases not matched to a gene. CDR3 region: CAISGSGSRLGEQFF. CDR3 DNA sequence: TGTGCCATCAGTGGTAGCGGGAGTCGATTGGGTGAGCAGTTCTTC.

The V gene is TRBV6-4, the J gene TRBJ2-1; 14 bases line up with TRBD2. J lost 10 bases, V lost 2 bases, and 7 bases had no gene match. The CDR3 consists of 16 residues. Germline loops: CDR1 MRHNA, CDR2 SNTAGT. For the CDR3, the DNA is TGTGCCAGCAGTGACGGGGGGACTAGCGGGAGTAAGGAGCAGTTCTTC. This translates into CASSDGGTSGSKEQFF.

This chain links TRBV6-1 with TRBJ2-1; D unclear. The CDR3 consists of 12 residues. V was trimmed by 6 bases and J by 7 bases, leaving 10 bases between them. CDR1 and CDR2 from the germline V gene are MNHNS and SASEGT. This chain's CDR3 is CASSQQKNEQFF. The CDR3 nucleotides read TGTGCCAGCAGCCAACAAAAAAATGAGCAGTTCTTC.

The CDR3 is CAISEGGGPEAFF. Written as DNA, the CDR3 is TGTGCCATCAGTGAAGGTGGGGGTCCTGAAGCTTTCTTT. The chain joins TRBV10-3 to TRBJ1-1; weak D call: TRBD1 (5 bases). Germline assignment: CDR1 ENHRY and CDR2 SYGVKD. CDR3 size: 13 residues. Trimming pared 3 bases from V and 6 bases from J, leaving 11 bases between.

This clone has only a few counts. Other DNA sequences in the same sample also yield this CDR3. The J gene is TRBJ1-1, the V gene TRBV28, with no clear D. Germline values: CDR1 MDHEN, CDR2 SYDVKM. Trimming removed 6 bases at V and 7 bases at J, with 12 bases between. The CDR3 has 12 amino acids. The CDR3 protein is CASSPLEGEAFF. The CDR3 bases are TGTGCCAGCAGCCCCCTAGAGGGTGAAGCTTTCTTT.

This sequence joins TRBV15 and TRBJ2-5, with TRBD2 as a possible D gene (5 bases). Germline V gives CDR1 LNHNV, CDR2 YYDKDF (reference sequence). V was cut by 0 bases and J by 10 bases, with 15 bases left in between. This CDR3 spans 14 amino acids. For the CDR3, the DNA is TGTGCCACCAGCAGAGAGCCACAGCCGGGGATCCAGTACTTC. Protein product: CATSREPQPGIQYF.

The gene calls are TRBV6-5 and TRBJ1-1; D remains unclear. Germline loops: CDR1 MNHEY, CDR2 SVGAGI. The CDR3 length is 13 residues. The V and J ends lost 1 base and 4 bases respectively, with 7 bases between them. The CDR3 region has the DNA TGTGCCAGCAGTTACTTTAGGCGCACTGAAGCTTTCTTT. This codes for CASSYFRRTEAFF.

V usage is TRBV13 and J usage is TRBJ2-3; D could derive from TRBD1 or TRBD2 (5 bases each). The germline gives CDR1 PRHDT, CDR2 FYEKMQ (reference sequence). The CDR3 has 14 residues. With 8 bases removed from V and 0 bases from J, the gap between germline ends came to 12 bases. CDR3 in DNA: TGTGCCAGCCTAAGGGACCATAGCACAGATACGCAGTATTTT. This translates into CASLRDHSTDTQYF.

The V and J genes are TRBV5-1 and TRBJ2-6; tentative D call: TRBD1 (5 bases). Germline CDR1 SGHRS, CDR2 YFSETQ. Trimming cost V 6 bases and J 1 base, with 11 bases left between them. The CDR3 loop spans 15 amino acids. The DNA of the CDR3 is TGCGCCAGCACCCCGACAGCTTCTGGGGCCAACGTCCTGACTTTC. Translated, it gives CASTPTASGANVLTF.

V gene TRBV18 combines with J gene TRBJ2-2; 8 bases match TRBD2. CDR3 length equals 17 residues. Unmatched junction bases numbered 10, after V lost 4 bases and J lost 3 bases. CDR1 KGHSH and CDR2 LQKENI come from the germline V gene. CDR3 in amino acids: CASSLRQREYYTGELFF. The CDR3 region has the DNA TGTGCCAGCTCACTCCGTCAGCGGGAGTATTACACCGGGGAGCTGTTTTTT. The variable domain in full, completed from reference TRBV18 and TRBJ2-2, reads NAGVMQNPRHLVRRRGQEARLRCSPMKGHSHVYWYRQLPEEGLKFMVYLQKENIIDESGMPKERFSAEFPKEGPSILRIQQVVRGDSAAYFCASSLRQREYYTGELFFGEGSRLTVL.

The DNA for the CDR3 is TGTGCCAGTAGCATGAATAGCGGACCATCCTACAATGAGCAGTTCTTC. Amino acid sequence: CASSMNSGPSYNEQFF. The chain couples TRBV19 to TRBJ2-1; D is possibly TRBD2 (6 bases). The germline gives CDR1 LNHDA, CDR2 SQIVND (reference sequence). The CDR3 is 16 residues long. The V and J ends lost 6 bases and 1 base respectively, with 16 bases between them.

V gene TRBV30 combines with J gene TRBJ2-5; D not resolved. CDR1 is GTSNPN, CDR2 SVGIG, per germline (reference sequence). CDR3 size: 13 residues. V was clipped by 0 bases and J by 5 bases, with 10 bases between them. The CDR3 is CAWSVAVGETQYF. The CDR3 DNA reads as TGTGCCTGGAGTGTTGCCGTGGGGGAGACCCAGTACTTC. Full variable domain (remainder filled in from reference TRBV30 and TRBJ2-5): SQTIHQWPATLVQPVGSPLSLECTVEGTSNPNLYWYRQAAGRGLQLLFYSVGIGQISSEVPQNLSASRPQDRQFILSSKKLLLSDSGFYLCAWSVAVGETQYFGPGTRLLVL.

The J gene is TRBJ2-7, the V gene TRBV27; TRBD1 or TRBD2 may be the D gene (6 bases each). Germline V gene data show CDR1 as MNHEY and CDR2 as SMNVEV (reference sequence). Trimming cost V 5 bases and J 4 bases, with 18 bases left between them. The CDR3 has 15 residues. CDR3 loop: CASSPIRGPRYEQYF. In DNA, the CDR3 is TGTGCCAGCAGTCCAATCCGGGGGCCGAGATACGAGCAGTACTTC.

The chain uses TRBV6-5 and TRBJ2-5; tentatively, D is TRBD1 (5 bases). This CDR3 is 11 amino acids long. CDR1 and CDR2 from the germline V gene are MNHEY and SVGAGI. With 4 bases removed from V and 5 bases from J, the gap between germline ends came to 5 bases. In nucleotides, the CDR3 is TGTGCCAGCAGTTCAGGGGAGACCCAGTACTTC. Its protein product is CASSSGETQYF.

The rearrangement joins TRBV7-8 to TRBJ2-1; D is perhaps TRBD2 (5 bases). V lost 0 bases, J lost 10 bases, and 16 bases lay in between. The germline CDR1 and CDR2 sequences are SGHVS and FQNEAQ. The CDR3 is 15 amino acids. CDR3 sequence: CASSLASSGYREQFF. The CDR3 DNA sequence: TGTGCCAGCAGCTTAGCTTCATCGGGATATCGGGAGCAGTTCTTC.

The V gene is TRBV19, the J gene TRBJ2-3; D may be TRBD2 (5 bases). In germline, CDR1 is LNHDA, CDR2 SQIVND (reference sequence). There are 15 residues in the CDR3. Trimming left V 3 bases short and J 2 bases short, with 12 bases between. CDR3 coding DNA: TGTGCCAGTAGTATCTCGACTGGACTCACAGATACGCAGTATTTT. This gives the protein CASSISTGLTDTQYF. The variable domain in full, completed from reference TRBV19 and TRBJ2-3, reads DGGITQSPKYLFRKEGQNVTLSCEQNLNHDAMYWYRQDPGQGLRLIYYSQIVNDFQKGDIAEGYSVSREKKESFPLTVTSAQKNPTAFYLCASSISTGLTDTQYFGPGTRLTVL.

V is TRBV28 and J is TRBJ2-3; 9 bases fit TRBD1. The CDR3 totals 18 residues. J was trimmed by 4 bases and V by 2 bases; bases with no gene match: 13. The germline gives CDR1 MDHEN, CDR2 SYDVKM. CDR3 in DNA: TGTGCCAGCAGTTTACCCCAACGACAGGGGGGTACCGCAGATACGCAGTATTTT. It translates to CASSLPQRQGGTADTQYF.

For this clone: The same CDR3 also results from other DNA sequences found in this sample. The rearrangement links TRBV5-1 to TRBJ2-7; 9 nucleotides line up with TRBD2. Trimming at V came to 0 bases and at J to 4 bases, leaving 5 bases not matched to a gene. This CDR3 spans 15 amino acids. Germline CDR1 reads SGHRS; CDR2 reads YFSETQ. The CDR3 coding sequence is TGCGCCAGCAGCTTGGGGCTAGCGGGGACGTACGAGCAGTACTTC. This encodes CASSLGLAGTYEQYF.

The CDR3 protein is CASSPRGGTNYGYTF. The CDR3 nucleotides are TGTGCCAGCAGCCCAAGGGGGGGCACTAACTATGGCTACACCTTC. This rearrangement joins TRBV6-6 to TRBJ1-2, with D perhaps matching TRBD1 (6 bases). CDR1 is MNHNY and CDR2 is SVGAGI in the germline V gene (reference sequence). V was pared by 6 bases and J by 0 bases, with 14 bases between. The CDR3 totals 15 residues.